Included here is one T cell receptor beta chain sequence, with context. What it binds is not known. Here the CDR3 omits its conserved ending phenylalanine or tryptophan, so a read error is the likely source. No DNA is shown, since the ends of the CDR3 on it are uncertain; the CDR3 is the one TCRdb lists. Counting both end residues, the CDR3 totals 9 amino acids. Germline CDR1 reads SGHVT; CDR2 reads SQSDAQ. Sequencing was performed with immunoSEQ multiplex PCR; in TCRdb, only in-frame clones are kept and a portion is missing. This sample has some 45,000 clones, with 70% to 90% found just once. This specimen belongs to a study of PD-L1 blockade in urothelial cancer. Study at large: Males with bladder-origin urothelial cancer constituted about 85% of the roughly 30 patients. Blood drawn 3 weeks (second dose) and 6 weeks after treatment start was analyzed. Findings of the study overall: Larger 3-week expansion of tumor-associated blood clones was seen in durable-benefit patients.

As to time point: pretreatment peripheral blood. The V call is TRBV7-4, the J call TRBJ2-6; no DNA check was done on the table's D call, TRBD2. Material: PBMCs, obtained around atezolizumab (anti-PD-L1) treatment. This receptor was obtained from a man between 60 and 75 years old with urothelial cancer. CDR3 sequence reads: CASRLGSKS.